These 28 T cell receptor beta chains came from one sample sequenced in a study of cytomegalovirus exposure and HLA in healthy donors. It was with 60 Vbeta and 13 Jbeta primers that the PCR ran. TCRdb's table, derived via immunoSEQ multiplex PCR, lists solely in-frame clones and lacks some. In the table there are under 200,000 clones, around four fifths of which are singletons. Sequenced sample: PBMCs. These receptors were taken from a male donor in good health and CMV-seropositive.

The J gene is TRBJ2-3, the V gene TRBV2; D remains ambiguous. Germline CDR1 SNHLY, CDR2 FYNNEI. Trimming stripped 2 bases from V and 2 bases from J, with 5 bases between. The CDR3 is 13 residues long. The DNA of the CDR3 is TGTGCCAGCAGTGAATTCATCACAGATACGCAGTATTTT. This sequence encodes CASSEFITDTQYF.

This chain links TRBV5-1 with TRBJ1-1; D might be TRBD1 (6 bases). Germline V gene sequence: CDR1 SGHRS, CDR2 YFSETQ. The CDR3 spans 15 residues. V was trimmed by 0 bases and J by 4 bases, leaving 13 bases between them. The CDR3 reads CASSLVPGQPTEAFF. The DNA for the CDR3 is TGCGCCAGCAGCTTGGTTCCGGGACAACCCACTGAAGCTTTCTTT. The whole variable domain, remainder taken from reference TRBV5-1 and TRBJ1-1, is KAGVTQTPRYLIKTRGQQVTLSCSPISGHRSVSWYQQTPGQGLQFLFEYFSETQRNKGNFPGRFSGRQFSNSRSEMNVSTLELGDSALYLCASSLVPGQPTEAFFGQGTRLTVV.

The chain couples TRBV30 to TRBJ2-5, with 8 nucleotides matching TRBD2. Germline V gene data show CDR1 as GTSNPN and CDR2 as SVGIG (reference sequence). This CDR3 contains 17 residues. The V gene end was trimmed by 0 bases and the J gene end by 5 bases; junction bases not matched to a gene: 14. For the CDR3, the DNA is TGTGCCTGGAGTGTGTGGACGGCGGGGGGATACGCGGAGACCCAGTACTTC. Protein sequence: CAWSVWTAGGYAETQYF. The full variable domain, completed using reference TRBV30 and TRBJ2-5, is SQTIHQWPATLVQPVGSPLSLECTVEGTSNPNLYWYRQAAGRGLQLLFYSVGIGQISSEVPQNLSASRPQDRQFILSSKKLLLSDSGFYLCAWSVWTAGGYAETQYFGPGTRLLVL.

The gene calls are TRBV15 and TRBJ2-7, with 10 bases that match TRBD1. The ends lost 1 base at V and 2 bases at J; junction bases unmatched: 2. This CDR3 is built from 15 residues. The germline V gene encodes CDR1 LNHNV and CDR2 YYDKDF (reference sequence). The CDR3 reads CATSRGGTGAYEQYF. CDR3 DNA sequence: TGTGCCACCAGCAGAGGAGGGACAGGGGCCTACGAGCAGTACTTC. Combining the CDR3 with reference TRBV15 and TRBJ2-7 gives the whole variable domain DAMVIQNPRYQVTQFGKPVTLSCSQTLNHNVMYWYQQKSSQAPKLLFHYYDKDFNNEADTPDNFQSRRPNTSFCFLDIRSPGLGDTAMYLCATSRGGTGAYEQYFGPGTRLTVT.

This clone turned up a few times. The rearrangement links TRBV30 to TRBJ2-2; TRBD1 agrees at 7 bases. In germline, CDR1 is GTSNPN, CDR2 SVGIG (reference sequence). The junction had 4 bases not matched to a gene; V was cut back by 0 bases and J by 6 bases. The CDR3 has 14 amino acids. The CDR3 loop reads CAWSVQGSAGELFF. The DNA of the CDR3 is TGTGCCTGGAGTGTACAGGGGAGCGCCGGGGAGCTGTTTTTT.

The genes are TRBV11-1 and TRBJ2-2; 7 positions agree with TRBD1. CDR1 and CDR2 (germline): SGHAT, FQDESV (reference sequence). The J segment lost 7 bases and the V segment lost 5 bases, leaving 1 base of the junction unmatched. The CDR3 runs to 12 residues. CDR3 DNA sequence: TGTGCCAGCAGCGACAGGGACGGGGAGCTGTTTTTT. It yields the protein CASSDRDGELFF. Drawing the rest from reference TRBV11-1 and TRBJ2-2, the complete variable domain is EAEVAQSPRYKITEKSQAVAFWCDPISGHATLYWYRQILGQGPELLVQFQDESVVDDSQLPKDRFSAERLKGVDSTLKIQPAELGDSAMYLCASSDRDGELFFGEGSRLTVL.

The genes are TRBV6-5 and TRBJ2-7; 9 positions match TRBD1. CDR1 and CDR2 (germline): MNHEY, SVGAGI. The CDR3 has 15 amino acids. V shed 9 bases and J 0 bases; nucleotides not matched to a gene: 9. Here the CDR3 DNA reads TGTGCCAGGACGCCGGGACAGGGTGTCTCCTACGAGCAGTACTTC. Protein product: CARTPGQGVSYEQYF.

The CDR3, as DNA: TGTGCCAGTAATAAAGGGGTAATGAACACTGAAGCTTTCTTT. This translates into CASNKGVMNTEAFF. The V call is TRBV19, the J call TRBJ1-1; D possibly corresponds to TRBD1 (5 bases). V was trimmed by 7 bases and J by 0 bases, leaving 12 bases between them. In germline, CDR1 is LNHDA, CDR2 SQIVND (reference sequence). The length of the CDR3 is 14 residues.

V usage is TRBV12-2 and J usage is TRBJ1-2. TRBV12-2 is annotated as a pseudogene. The length of the CDR3 is 15 residues. The CDR3 coding sequence is TGTGCAAGTCGGGAGGGCGAGGCGTCTAACTATGGCTACACCTTC. Translating it yields CASREGEASNYGYTF.

The chain joins TRBV5-1 to TRBJ1-1; the match to TRBD1 covers 8 bases. Germline CDR1 and CDR2: SGHRS and YFSETQ. The V and J ends lost 4 bases and 3 bases, in that order; junction bases with no gene match: 5. The CDR3 consists of 14 residues. CDR3 coding DNA: TGCGCCAGCAGCGCGACAGGGGCCGACACTGAAGCTTTCTTT. This codes for CASSATGADTEAFF.

This clone was observed a single time. V usage is TRBV12-5 and J usage is TRBJ1-5; 11 nucleotides agree with TRBD1. The V gene end was trimmed by 0 bases and the J gene end by 7 bases; junction bases not matched to a gene: 11. The CDR3 has 18 residues. Germline V gene lookup returns CDR1 LGHNT and CDR2 FRNRAP. The CDR3 loop reads CASGLVLWTGGEGQPQHF. CDR3 nucleotides: TGTGCTAGTGGTTTGGTTTTGTGGACAGGGGGCGAGGGACAGCCCCAGCATTTT.

J is TRBJ2-3 and V is TRBV25-1; D call uncertain. Per germline, CDR1 MGHDK and CDR2 SYGVNS. V lost 6 bases, J lost 2 bases, and 9 bases lay in between. This CDR3 region has 13 residues. The CDR3: CASSRASTDTQYF. CDR3 in DNA: TGTGCCAGCAGCCGTGCGTCCACAGATACGCAGTATTTT.

This clone was counted a few times. The V gene is TRBV2, the J gene TRBJ1-6; 10 bases map to TRBD1. The germline CDR1 and CDR2 sequences are SNHLY and FYNNEI. This CDR3 has 13 residues. Trimming at V came to 5 bases and at J to 10 bases, leaving 2 bases not matched to a gene. The CDR3 DNA sequence: TGTGCCAGCAGTTGGACAGGGGGATCACCCCTCCACTTT. Protein: CASSWTGGSPLHF.

The chain is built from TRBV2 and TRBJ2-3; TRBD2 agrees at 8 bases. V was pared by 1 base and J by 4 bases, with 4 bases of the junction left unmatched. This CDR3 region has 15 residues. The V gene's germline CDR1 is SNHLY and CDR2 FYNNEI. This CDR3 is CASSEDRGGADTQYF. In nucleotides, the CDR3 is TGTGCCAGCAGTGAAGATCGGGGGGGGGCAGATACGCAGTATTTT.

The V call is TRBV6-1, the J call TRBJ1-4, with TRBD1 as a possible D gene (6 bases). Per germline, CDR1 MNHNS and CDR2 SASEGT. The CDR3 contains 14 residues. V was clipped by 7 bases and J by 7 bases, with 16 bases between them. This CDR3 reads CASKVGAASEKLFF. The CDR3 bases are TGTGCCAGCAAGGTGGGGGCGGCTAGTGAAAAACTGTTTTTT.

The genes are TRBV29-1 and TRBJ1-3, with D uncertain. The ends were cut back, 6 bases at V and 0 bases at J, with 6 bases in the middle. The CDR3 is 12 amino acids. Germline CDR1 reads SQVTM; CDR2 reads ANQGSEA. CDR3 amino acids: CSVEDSGNTIYF. The DNA for the CDR3 is TGCAGCGTAGAGGACTCTGGAAACACCATATATTTT.

This clone has more than one count but fewer than ten. This chain connects TRBV27 to TRBJ2-3; D possibly corresponds to TRBD2 (6 bases). The CDR3 runs 12 residues. V was shortened by 8 bases and J by 8 bases, with 14 bases between the two germline ends. Germline values: CDR1 MNHEY, CDR2 SMNVEV (reference sequence). Here the CDR3 reads CASVSEGFTQYF. The CDR3 DNA reads as TGTGCCAGCGTATCGGAGGGTTTTACGCAGTATTTT.

This clone was observed a few times. V gene TRBV5-6 combines with J gene TRBJ2-7; tentative D call: TRBD1 (6 bases). The V end lost 8 bases, the J end lost 0 bases, and 15 bases lay between the germline ends. CDR1 is SGHDT and CDR2 is YYEEEE in the germline V gene. The CDR3 covers 14 residues. For the CDR3, the DNA is TGTGCCAGTGGGGACGCAGGGGACTCCTACGAGCAGTACTTC. It is translated as CASGDAGDSYEQYF.

This clone appeared a few times. This chain links TRBV7-9 with TRBJ1-1; possibly TRBD1 for D (5 bases). The germline gives CDR1 SEHNR, CDR2 FQNEAQ (reference sequence). The CDR3 loop spans 15 amino acids. The V end was cut by 2 bases, the J end by 7 bases, with 17 bases between. The CDR3 region has the DNA TGTGCCAGCAGCTTACCGGGGCGGGGTGGAGGTGAAGCTTTCTTT. As protein: CASSLPGRGGGEAFF.

The chain recombines TRBV6-4 with TRBJ1-1; D is unclear. There are 13 residues in the CDR3. The germline CDR1 and CDR2 sequences are MRHNA and SNTAGT. V lost 0 bases, J lost 1 base, and 3 bases lay in between. CDR3 in amino acids: CASSDSANTEAFF. The CDR3 nucleotides read TGTGCCAGCAGTGACTCGGCGAACACTGAAGCTTTCTTT.

The chain employs TRBV19 and TRBJ1-1; unclear D gene. CDR1 and CDR2 (germline): LNHDA, SQIVND (reference sequence). The CDR3 consists of 14 residues. V was clipped by 1 base and J by 1 base, with 7 bases between them. The DNA for the CDR3 is TGTGCCAGTAGTATAGGGGCAGGGAACACTGAAGCTTTCTTT. Amino acid sequence: CASSIGAGNTEAFF.

This sequence joins TRBV30 and TRBJ1-5; perhaps TRBD1 as D (5 bases). The CDR3 has 13 residues. Trimming left V 4 bases short and J 6 bases short, with 13 bases between. Germline V gene data show CDR1 as GTSNPN and CDR2 as SVGIG (reference sequence). The CDR3 here is CAWNRGSGQPQHF. The CDR3 DNA reads as TGTGCCTGGAATCGGGGGTCCGGTCAGCCCCAGCATTTT.

This clone was observed a few times. The gene calls are TRBV5-1 and TRBJ1-1; 9 bases match TRBD1. CDR1 SGHRS and CDR2 YFSETQ come from the germline V gene. V shed 0 bases and J 7 bases; nucleotides not matched to a gene: 7. The CDR3 has 15 amino acids. The CDR3 region is CASSLGGQGWDEAFF. CDR3 sequence (DNA): TGCGCCAGCAGCTTGGGAGGACAGGGGTGGGATGAAGCTTTCTTT.

This clone was seen a few times. V usage is TRBV10-3 and J usage is TRBJ2-7, with D possibly TRBD1 on 6 matching bases. Germline V gene lookup returns CDR1 ENHRY and CDR2 SYGVKD. The length of the CDR3 is 12 residues. CDR3 sequence (DNA): TGTGCCGTCCTGACCGGGACAAACTTCTTAAGGGTC. This gives the protein CAVLTGTNFLRV.

The rearrangement links TRBV5-1 to TRBJ1-4, with D perhaps matching TRBD1 (6 bases). CDR1 and CDR2 from the germline V gene are SGHRS and YFSETQ. The V and J ends lost 3 bases and 3 bases respectively, with 9 bases between them. This CDR3 comprises 14 residues. CDR3 nucleotide sequence: TGCGCCAGCAGCTGGACAGCCTCTAATGAAAAACTGTTTTTT. Translated: CASSWTASNEKLFF.

Concerning this clone itself: Other DNA sequences within the sample encode an identical CDR3. V and J are TRBV30 and TRBJ1-5, with TRBD1 matching 7 bases. The CDR3 contains 13 residues. Germline V gene lookup returns CDR1 GTSNPN and CDR2 SVGIG (reference sequence). J gave up 4 bases and V 3 bases, and 3 bases lay outside the gene matches. The CDR3 DNA is TGTGCCTGGAGCAGGGGGGATAATCAGCCCCAGCATTTT. It specifies CAWSRGDNQPQHF.

The CDR3 region has the DNA TGTGCCAGCATAGAGGACAGGGGGGGCACTGAAGCTTTCTTT. Its protein is CASIEDRGGTEAFF. The genes are TRBV2 and TRBJ1-1; 10 bases agree with TRBD1. CDR1 and CDR2 from the germline V gene are SNHLY and FYNNEI. This CDR3 has 14 amino acids. V lost 7 bases and J lost 4; bases outside the gene matches: 6. The variable domain in full, with the rest retrieved from reference TRBV2 and TRBJ1-1, is EPEVTQTPSHQVTQMGQEVILRCVPISNHLYFYWYRQILGQKVEFLVSFYNNEISEKSEIFDDQFSVERPDGSNFTLKIRSTKLEDSAMYFCASIEDRGGTEAFFGQGTRLTVV.

A few counts support this clone. The J gene is TRBJ2-7, the V gene TRBV2; maybe TRBD2 (6 bases). The CDR3 covers 15 residues. Germline CDR1 is SNHLY and CDR2 is FYNNEI. V was clipped by 2 bases and J by 4 bases, with 15 bases between them. The CDR3 sequence: CASSEWGGEGYEQYF. The CDR3 DNA follows: TGTGCCAGCAGTGAATGGGGCGGGGAAGGGTACGAGCAGTACTTC.